This TCR beta chain originates from a study of CD8+CD57+ T cells in acquired aplastic anemia. Study findings and constraints: Between patients and controls, CD8+ Simpson's diversity did not vary significantly. Shared by patients and controls, nearly 30 CD8+ CDR3s were abundant in patients.

This CDR3 comprises 13 residues. From germline, CDR1 is SGHVS and CDR2 FNYEAQ. Trimming at V came to 5 bases and at J to 5 bases, leaving 5 bases not matched to a gene. On this clonotype: Its antigen is not identified.

CDR3 and TCR beta VDJ profiling relied on genomic DNA as the template. MiXCR was run by TCRdb on the reads, yielding one entry per CDR3 protein. The data show 50,000 to 70,000 distinct CDR3 sequences, about 56% seen once. The rearrangement links TRBV7-6 to TRBJ2-5; TRBD1 matches 7 bases. The sample was sorted CD4+, CD8+, or CD8+CD57+ T cells (not recorded which) from PBMCs. The sequence was obtained from a human donor in good health, serving as a control. CDR3 residues: CASSIGGAETQYF. The CDR3 bases are TGTGCCAGCAGCATAGGGGGCGCGGAGACCCAGTACTTC. Combining the CDR3 with reference TRBV7-6 and TRBJ2-5 gives the whole variable domain GAGVSQSPRYKVTKRGQDVALRCDPISGHVSLYWYRQALGQGPEFLTYFNYEAQQDKSGLPNDRFSAERPEGSISTLTIQRTEQRDSAMYRCASSIGGAETQYFGPGTRLLVL.